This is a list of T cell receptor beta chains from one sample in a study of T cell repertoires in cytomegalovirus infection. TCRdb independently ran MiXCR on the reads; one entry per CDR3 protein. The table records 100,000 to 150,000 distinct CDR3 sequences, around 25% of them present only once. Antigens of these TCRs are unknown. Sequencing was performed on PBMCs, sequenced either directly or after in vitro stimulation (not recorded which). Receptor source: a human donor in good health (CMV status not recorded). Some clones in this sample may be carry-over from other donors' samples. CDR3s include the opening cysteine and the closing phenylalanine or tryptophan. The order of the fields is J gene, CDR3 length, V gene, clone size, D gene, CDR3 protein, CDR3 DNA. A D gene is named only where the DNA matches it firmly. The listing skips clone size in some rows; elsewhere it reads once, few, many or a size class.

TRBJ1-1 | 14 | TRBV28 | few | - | CASSRERGRTEAFF | TGTGCCAGCAGTCGGGAGCGGGGAAGGACTGAAGCTTTCTTT
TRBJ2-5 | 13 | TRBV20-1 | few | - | CSAHATWGETQYF | TGCAGTGCGCACGCCACCTGGGGGGAGACCCAGTACTTC
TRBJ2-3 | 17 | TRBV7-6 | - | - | CASSPSALGQGSDTQYF | TGTGCCAGCAGTCCCTCCGCGTTGGGACAAGGGTCAGATACGCAGTATTTT
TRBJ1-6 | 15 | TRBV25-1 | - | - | CASSESLGWNSPLHF | TGTGCCAGCAGTGAATCACTTGGATGGAATTCACCCCTCCACTTT
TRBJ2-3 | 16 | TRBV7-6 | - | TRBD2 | CASSLRTSGSADTQYF | TGTGCCAGCAGCTTAAGGACTAGCGGGAGTGCAGATACGCAGTATTTT
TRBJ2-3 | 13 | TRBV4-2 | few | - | CASRPSLGDTQYF | TGTGCCAGCAGGCCTTCATTGGGGGATACGCAGTATTTT
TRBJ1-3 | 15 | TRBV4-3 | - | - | CASSQDTGYGNTIYF | TGCGCCAGCAGCCAAGATACAGGGTACGGAAACACCATATATTTT
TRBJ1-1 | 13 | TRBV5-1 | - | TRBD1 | CASGWTGPTEAFF | TGCGCCAGCGGCTGGACAGGGCCCACTGAAGCTTTCTTT
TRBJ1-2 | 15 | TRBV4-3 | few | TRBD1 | CASSQDAWDRVRYTF | TGCGCCAGCAGCCAAGATGCCTGGGACAGGGTACGCTACACCTTC
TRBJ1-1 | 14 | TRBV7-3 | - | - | CASSLTAANTEAFF | TGTGCCAGCAGCTTAACGGCAGCGAACACTGAAGCTTTCTTT
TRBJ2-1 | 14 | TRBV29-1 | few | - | CSVGLSGSYNEQFF | TGCAGCGTTGGCTTGTCTGGCTCCTACAATGAGCAGTTCTTC
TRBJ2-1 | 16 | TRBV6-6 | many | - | CASSYSIGGESNEQFF | TGTGCCAGCAGTTACTCGATTGGTGGAGAAAGCAATGAGCAGTTCTTC
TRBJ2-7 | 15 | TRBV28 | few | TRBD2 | CASSQQSLAGVGQYF | TGTGCCAGCAGTCAACAATCACTAGCGGGAGTAGGGCAGTACTTC
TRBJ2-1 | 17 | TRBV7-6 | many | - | CASSLAFFFGGRNEQFF | TGTGCCAGCAGCTTAGCTTTCTTTTTTGGGGGGAGGAATGAGCAGTTCTTC